Listed here are 10 T cell receptor beta chains from one sample, sequenced in a study of blood T cell repertoires in COVID-19. Clones were read by immunoSEQ multiplex PCR, and TCRdb kept only the in-frame ones, dropping some. The data show 180,000 or so clones, roughly 76% seen once. The sample consisted of peripheral blood. The receptors were gathered from a woman between 45 and 65 years old with active or convalescent COVID-19.

This clone appeared a few times. The chain recombines TRBV6-2 or TRBV6-3 with TRBJ1-2; D might be TRBD1 (6 bases). The germline V gene has CDR1 MNHEY and CDR2 SVGEGT. V was trimmed by 4 bases and J by 4 bases, leaving 16 bases between them. There are 15 residues in the CDR3. The CDR3 coding sequence is TGTGCCAGCAGTTCCAAACGTGGACAGATCTATGGCTACACCTTC. Translating gives CASSSKRGQIYGYTF.

The V call is TRBV5-1, the J call TRBJ1-1; 10 nucleotides match TRBD1. The ends lost 6 bases at V and 6 bases at J; junction bases unmatched: 14. The V gene's germline CDR1 is SGHRS and CDR2 YFSETQ. The length of the CDR3 is 16 residues. CDR3 loop: CASTAGGTGARAEAFF. The DNA of the CDR3 is TGCGCCAGCACCGCAGGCGGGACAGGGGCTCGGGCTGAAGCTTTCTTT.

This clone was seen once. J is TRBJ1-2 and V is TRBV25-1, with D perhaps TRBD1 (5 bases). The germline V gene has CDR1 MGHDK and CDR2 SYGVNS. This CDR3 comprises 14 residues. Trimming took 8 bases from V and 1 from J, leaving 14 bases between them. The CDR3 DNA is TGTGCCAGCTCCCCCCCAGGGTTTAACTATGGCTACACCTTC. Its translation: CASSPPGFNYGYTF.

The chain uses TRBV11-2 and TRBJ2-7, with 7 bases lining up with TRBD2. J gave up 1 base and V 5 bases, and 11 bases lay outside the gene matches. CDR1 is SGHAT and CDR2 is FQNNGV in the germline V gene. This CDR3 is built from 16 residues. The CDR3, as DNA: TGTGCCAGCAGCCGCTGGACCCCGGGGGGATCCTACGAGCAGTACTTC. Its translation: CASSRWTPGGSYEQYF.

The CDR3 DNA follows: TGTGCCAGCAGTCCCCGGGACAGACATTACGAGCAGTACTTC. Amino acids: CASSPRDRHYEQYF. This chain uses TRBV2 with TRBJ2-7; 7 nucleotides align to TRBD1. With V trimmed by 5 bases and J by 4 bases, 8 bases remained unmatched. The CDR3 length is 14 residues. CDR1 SNHLY and CDR2 FYNNEI come from the germline V gene. Using reference TRBV2 and TRBJ2-7 for the parts outside the CDR3, the full variable domain is EPEVTQTPSHQVTQMGQEVILRCVPISNHLYFYWYRQILGQKVEFLVSFYNNEISEKSEIFDDQFSVERPDGSNFTLKIRSTKLEDSAMYFCASSPRDRHYEQYFGPGTRLTVT.

J is TRBJ1-5 and V is TRBV11-2; D remains unclear. V lost 0 bases, J lost 3 bases, and 9 bases lay in between. From germline, CDR1 is SGHAT and CDR2 FQNNGV. This CDR3 is built from 15 residues. CDR3 residues: CASSLEGRPNQPQHF. CDR3 coding DNA: TGTGCCAGCAGCTTAGAGGGCAGACCCAATCAGCCCCAGCATTTT.

J is TRBJ1-4 and V is TRBV20-1; D is unresolved. The CDR3 sequence is 11 residues long. CDR1 is DFQATT and CDR2 is SNEGSKA in the germline V gene (reference sequence). Trimming removed 2 bases at V and 4 bases at J, with 2 bases between. CDR3 in DNA: TGCAGTGCTAGATATAATGAAAAACTGTTTTTT. Translation: CSARYNEKLFF.

This CDR3 is CAWSALYGYTF. CDR3 DNA: TGTGCCTGGAGTGCCCTCTATGGCTACACCTTC. This chain links TRBV30 with TRBJ1-2; D unclear. V lost 1 base and J lost 4, with 4 bases in between. CDR1 and CDR2 from the germline V gene are GTSNPN and SVGIG (reference sequence). CDR3 size: 11 residues. The whole variable domain, remainder taken from reference TRBV30 and TRBJ1-2, is SQTIHQWPATLVQPVGSPLSLECTVEGTSNPNLYWYRQAAGRGLQLLFYSVGIGQISSEVPQNLSASRPQDRQFILSSKKLLLSDSGFYLCAWSALYGYTFGSGTRLTVV.

This rearrangement joins TRBV7-9 to TRBJ1-2; no firm D call. V lost 1 base and J lost 10, with 16 bases in between. CDR3 length: 14 amino acids. From germline, CDR1 is SEHNR and CDR2 FQNEAQ (reference sequence). For the CDR3, the DNA is TGTGCCAGCAGCTTAGAGGCCGCCTCGGGAGTCTACACCTTC. Protein sequence: CASSLEAASGVYTF.

The J gene is TRBJ2-7, the V gene TRBV6-6; 10 bases agree with TRBD2. This CDR3 region has 16 residues. Looked up from germline, CDR1 is MNHNY and CDR2 is SVGAGI (reference sequence). V dropped 1 base and J dropped 0; count of bases not matched to a gene: 3. CDR3 in amino acids: CASSYFSGGSSYEQYF. The CDR3 DNA sequence: TGTGCCAGCAGTTACTTTAGCGGGGGGTCCTCCTACGAGCAGTACTTC.